The clone carrying this T cell receptor beta chain was picked up one time. This sample stems from a study of blood T cell repertoires in COVID-19. V shed 7 bases and J 1 base; nucleotides not matched to a gene: 4. Germline-derived CDR1 and CDR2 are SGHKS and YYEKEE (reference sequence). The CDR3 extends over 13 amino acids. As processed by the authors: Amplification from reference gene primers served as the basis for estimated nucleated cell counts. Sequencing used immunoSEQ multiplex PCR; TCRdb keeps in-frame clones, though not all of them. V, J and clone size reflect that table, while D and trimming were determined from the DNA. The sample records about 180,000 clones, about 85% being singletons.

This clonotype originated in a woman older than 75 with acute or convalescent COVID-19. Input material: peripheral blood. The chain carries TRBV5-5 and TRBJ2-5, with 7 positions matching TRBD1. The CDR3 DNA follows: TGTGCCAGCCGCAGGGACAGCCAAGAGACCCAGTACTTC. This encodes CASRRDSQETQYF. The complete variable domain, with remaining parts taken from reference TRBV5-5 and TRBJ2-5, reads DAGVTQSPTHLIKTRGQQVTLRCSPISGHKSVSWYQQVLGQGPQFIFQYYEKEERGRGNFPDRFSARQFPNYSSELNVNALLLGDSALYLCASRRDSQETQYFGPGTRLLVL.